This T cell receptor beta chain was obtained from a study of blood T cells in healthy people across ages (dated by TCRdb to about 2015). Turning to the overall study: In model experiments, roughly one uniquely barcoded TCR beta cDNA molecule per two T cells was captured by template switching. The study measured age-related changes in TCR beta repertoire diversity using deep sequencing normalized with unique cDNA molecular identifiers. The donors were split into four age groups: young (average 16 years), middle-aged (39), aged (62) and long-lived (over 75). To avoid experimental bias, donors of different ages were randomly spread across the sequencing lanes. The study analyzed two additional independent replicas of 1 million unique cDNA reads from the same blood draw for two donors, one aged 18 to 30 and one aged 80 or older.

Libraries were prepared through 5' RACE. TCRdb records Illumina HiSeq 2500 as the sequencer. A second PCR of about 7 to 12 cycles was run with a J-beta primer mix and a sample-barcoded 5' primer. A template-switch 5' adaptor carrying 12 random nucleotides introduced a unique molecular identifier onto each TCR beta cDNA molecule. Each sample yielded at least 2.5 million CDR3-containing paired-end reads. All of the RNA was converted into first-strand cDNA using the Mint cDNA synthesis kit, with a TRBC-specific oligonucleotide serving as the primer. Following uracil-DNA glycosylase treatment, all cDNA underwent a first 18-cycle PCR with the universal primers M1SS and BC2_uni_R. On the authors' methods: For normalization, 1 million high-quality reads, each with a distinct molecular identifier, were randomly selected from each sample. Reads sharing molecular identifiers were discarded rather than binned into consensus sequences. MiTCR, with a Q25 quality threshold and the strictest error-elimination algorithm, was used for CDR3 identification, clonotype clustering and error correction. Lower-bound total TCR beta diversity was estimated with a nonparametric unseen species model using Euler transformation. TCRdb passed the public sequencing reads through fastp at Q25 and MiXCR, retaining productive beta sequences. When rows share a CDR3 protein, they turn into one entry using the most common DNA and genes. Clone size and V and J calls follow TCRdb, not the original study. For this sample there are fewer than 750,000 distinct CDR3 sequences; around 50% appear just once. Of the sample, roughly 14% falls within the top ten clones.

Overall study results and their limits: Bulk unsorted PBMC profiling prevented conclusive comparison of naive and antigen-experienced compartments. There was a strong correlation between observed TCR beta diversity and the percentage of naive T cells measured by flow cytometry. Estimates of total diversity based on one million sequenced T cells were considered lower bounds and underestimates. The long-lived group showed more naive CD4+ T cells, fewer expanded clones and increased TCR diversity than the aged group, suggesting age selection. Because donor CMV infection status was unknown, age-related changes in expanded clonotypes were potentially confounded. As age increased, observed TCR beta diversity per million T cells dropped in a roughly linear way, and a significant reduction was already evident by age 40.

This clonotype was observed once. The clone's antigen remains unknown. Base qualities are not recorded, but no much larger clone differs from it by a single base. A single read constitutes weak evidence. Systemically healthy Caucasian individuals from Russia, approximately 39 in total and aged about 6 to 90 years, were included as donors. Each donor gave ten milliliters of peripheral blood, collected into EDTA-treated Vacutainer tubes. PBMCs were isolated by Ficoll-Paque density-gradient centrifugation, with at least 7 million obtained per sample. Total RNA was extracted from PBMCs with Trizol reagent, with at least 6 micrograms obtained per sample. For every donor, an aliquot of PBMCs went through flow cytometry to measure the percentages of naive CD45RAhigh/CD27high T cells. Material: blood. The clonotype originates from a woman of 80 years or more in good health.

Read as DNA, the sequence is TGTGCCAGCAGCTTAGGACCGGCCGAATACAATGAGCAGTTCTTC. This codes for CASSLGPAEYNEQFF. The sequence links TRBV7-3 to TRBJ2-1, with no reliable assignment of the D segment. The germline V gene sets CDR1 to SGHTA and CDR2 to FQGTGA. The CDR3 numbers 15 residues from cysteine through phenylalanine. Only the CDR3 DNA is retained, 45 bases long and in frame from the first base. Trimming costs V 2 bases and J 4 bases, and their ends lie 12 bases apart.